What follows is one TCR beta chain and its context. Its antigen is as yet unknown. These data are taken from a study of graft-versus-host responses after intestinal transplantation. In the study overall: Transplant types were multivisceral, liver-intestinal, or isolated intestinal. Anti-thymocyte globulin induction was given to all recipients, followed by tacrolimus and steroids for around three years. Study-wide findings and caveats: Recipient marrow contained GvH clones, some of which appeared first in ileum or blood. Allografts of one patient group, those with graft-donor T cell macrochimerism, had high graft-versus-host to host-versus-graft clonal ratios.

Profiled with immunoSEQ multiplex PCR; TCRdb holds only in-frame clones, not every one. The data contain 80,000 to 95,000 clones, roughly 90% of them seen just once; the ten biggest clones take up more than 0.25%. CDR3 length: 13 amino acids. After removal of 2 bases from V and 5 bases from J, the junction contained 2 bases not matched to a gene. From germline, CDR1 is LNHDA and CDR2 SQIVND (reference sequence). This sample comprised unstimulated CD4+ T cells sorted from spleen or lymph node cells, obtained before transplant. The TCR sequence derives from a human donor who was the organ donor for an intestinal transplant. The chain joins TRBV19 to TRBJ2-5, with 7 positions matching TRBD1. This CDR3 reads CASSIPTGETQYF. The CDR3 bases are TGTGCCAGTAGTATACCGACAGGGGAGACCCAGTACTTC.